The 12 T cell receptor beta chains below were found in one sample sequenced in a study of blood T cell repertoires in COVID-19. The table came from immunoSEQ multiplex PCR; TCRdb's copy has only in-frame clones and leaves some out. The sample yields 200,000 to 250,000 clones, more than 80% seen once. The sample comprised PBMCs or T cells enriched from blood (not recorded which). The receptors stem from a woman in her 40s with acute COVID-19.

The chain is built from TRBV7-9 and TRBJ2-2; 8 nucleotides align to TRBD1. This CDR3 is 15 amino acids long. V dropped 3 bases and J dropped 7; count of bases not matched to a gene: 7. Germline loops: CDR1 SEHNR, CDR2 FQNEAQ (reference sequence). The CDR3 loop is CASSFGRGHGGELFF. The CDR3 DNA sequence: TGTGCCAGCAGCTTTGGCAGGGGGCATGGCGGGGAGCTGTTTTTT.

V usage is TRBV7-6 and J usage is TRBJ2-1, with 7 bases that match TRBD2. This CDR3 contains 13 residues. The ends lost 1 base at V and 9 bases at J; junction bases unmatched: 3. Germline V gene sequence: CDR1 SGHVS, CDR2 FNYEAQ. The CDR3 bases are TGTGCCAGCAGCTTAGGCCCGGGGGGTGAGCAGTTCTTC. Translation: CASSLGPGGEQFF.

This CDR3 is CASSQTGANTEAFF. For the CDR3, the DNA is TGTGCCAGCAGCCAGACAGGGGCAAACACTGAAGCTTTCTTT. The chain has TRBV14 and TRBJ1-1; TRBD1 matches at 8 bases. The trim removed 3 bases at V and 2 bases at J, leaving 2 bases unmatched. Germline lookup yields CDR1 SGHDN and CDR2 FVKESK. This CDR3 contains 14 residues.

The chain is built from TRBV29-1 and TRBJ1-2; possibly TRBD1 for D (6 bases). Germline V gene lookup returns CDR1 SQVTM and CDR2 ANQGSEA. CDR3 size: 14 residues. Trimming pared 5 bases from V and 8 bases from J, leaving 21 bases between. CDR3 residues: CSVLGLGATLGYTF. The CDR3 DNA sequence: TGCAGCGTTCTCGGGTTGGGGGCCACTTTGGGCTACACCTTC.

The gene calls are TRBV10-3 and TRBJ1-1, with TRBD1 as a possible D gene (5 bases). V was pared by 9 bases and J by 5 bases, with 10 bases between. The CDR3 contains 11 residues. In germline, CDR1 is ENHRY, CDR2 SYGVKD. CDR3: CAIGGGTEAFF. The CDR3 nucleotides are TGTGCCATTGGGGGAGGGACTGAAGCTTTCTTT.

This chain links TRBV27 with TRBJ2-7; 7 nucleotides agree with TRBD1. Germline V gene sequence: CDR1 MNHEY, CDR2 SMNVEV (reference sequence). CDR3 length: 16 amino acids. The V segment lost 1 base and the J segment 5 bases; nucleotides outside the gene matches: 11. The CDR3 sequence: CASSLLGGRGSDEQYF. Written as DNA, the CDR3 is TGTGCCAGCAGTTTATTAGGTGGCAGGGGGAGCGACGAGCAGTACTTC.

The V call is TRBV5-4, the J call TRBJ1-3; no firm D call. Trimming stripped 3 bases from V and 4 bases from J, with 17 bases between. This CDR3 region has 16 residues. Germline-derived CDR1 and CDR2 are SGHNT and YYREEE (reference sequence). The CDR3 loop reads CASSSLGEDGGNTIYF. The CDR3 DNA follows: TGTGCCAGCAGCTCCCTGGGAGAGGACGGAGGAAACACCATATATTTT.

In nucleotides, the CDR3 is TGTGCCAGCAGTGATAAGGAGAAACTTTACAATGAGCAGTTCTTC. This codes for CASSDKEKLYNEQFF. The chain recombines TRBV25-1 with TRBJ2-1; D uncertain. This CDR3 spans 15 amino acids. Trimming removed 3 bases from V and 4 bases from J, with 13 bases in between. The V gene's germline CDR1 is MGHDK and CDR2 SYGVNS.

This clone was found many times. This chain uses TRBV18 with TRBJ1-5; D is possibly TRBD1 (5 bases). Germline values: CDR1 KGHSH, CDR2 LQKENI. The length of the CDR3 is 14 residues. V lost 8 bases, J lost 5 bases, and 16 bases lay in between. The CDR3 region has the DNA TGTGCCAGCGGTATGGGGGGTCCGGATCAGCCCCAGCATTTT. Translation: CASGMGGPDQPQHF. The variable domain in full, with the rest retrieved from reference TRBV18 and TRBJ1-5, is NAGVMQNPRHLVRRRGQEARLRCSPMKGHSHVYWYRQLPEEGLKFMVYLQKENIIDESGMPKERFSAEFPKEGPSILRIQQVVRGDSAAYFCASGMGGPDQPQHFGDGTRLSIL.

The chain links TRBV14 to TRBJ1-2; a weak D match, TRBD1 (6 bases). The CDR3 is 15 residues long. Trimming removed 5 bases from V and 4 bases from J, with 17 bases in between. Germline V lookup: CDR1 SGHDN, CDR2 FVKESK. This chain's CDR3 is CASSSTGTSFYGYTF. CDR3 DNA sequence: TGTGCCAGCAGCTCTACTGGGACATCCTTCTATGGCTACACCTTC.

The chain is built from TRBV28 and TRBJ1-1, with D unresolved. CDR3 length: 15 residues. From germline, CDR1 is MDHEN and CDR2 SYDVKM. V was clipped by 4 bases and J by 10 bases, with 22 bases between them. The CDR3 loop reads CASSSPIRGGELAFF. For the CDR3, the DNA is TGTGCCAGCAGTTCCCCAATCAGAGGTGGGGAGTTAGCTTTCTTT.

V is TRBV18 and J is TRBJ1-4, with 9 bases fitting TRBD1. The germline CDR1 and CDR2 sequences are KGHSH and LQKENI. CDR3 length equals 16 residues. The junction had 2 bases not matched to a gene; V was cut back by 2 bases and J by 1 base. CDR3 protein: CASSPNRGRTNEKLFF. CDR3 in DNA: TGTGCCAGCTCACCAAACAGGGGGCGAACTAATGAAAAACTGTTTTTT.